Sequencing of this T cell receptor beta chain was carried out in a study of T cell repertoires in cytomegalovirus infection (dated by TCRdb to between 2017 and 2020). Regarding the study in general: Alongside well-studied HLA-B-restricted epitopes, the peptide stimulations were aimed at recently identified HLA-C-restricted CMV epitopes, whose presentation resists viral immunomodulation. Donor HLA type was relevant to the analysis, as public TCR beta signatures indicated carriage of CMV infection together with the matching HLA type.

Study-wide conclusions, independent of this receptor: In both this cohort and an independent cohort of 350 to 400 donors, the cumulative frequency of public TCR beta family members distinguished carriers of CMV infection plus the relevant HLA type. The ex vivo response was dominated by HLA-C-restricted CMV-specific TCR beta clonotypes, and the single most frequent clonotype in two of eight donors was supplied by these HLA-C-restricted clonotypes.

This clonotype was seen just once. It lacks a known antigen. One base away there is no much larger clone; base qualities are not given. One read provides weak support. The sample's treatment or condition label is to be understood as: in vitro stimulation with specific CMV peptide epitopes to enrich CMV-specific T cells. The CDR3, from cysteine to phenylalanine, totals 15 residues. The sequence is cut down to CDR3 DNA, 45 bases in frame from base 1. The germline V gene encodes CDR1 DFQATT and CDR2 SNEGSKA (reference sequence). V lost 3 bases and J lost 2 bases; the stretch between them is 16 bases long. Data came from an Illumina HiSeq 1500. TCRdb trimmed the raw reads at Q25, called clones with MiXCR and kept productive beta chains. When rows share a CDR3 protein, they turn into one entry using the most common DNA and genes. The sample table lists roughly 730,000 distinct CDR3 sequences, around a third of them with a count of one. Around a sixth of the sample rests with the top ten.

Source: cultured PBMCs, taken from culture after CMV antigen stimulation. The sequence came from a human donor in good health (CMV status not recorded). Some clones in this sample may be carry-over from other donors' samples. The sequence is built from TRBV20-1 and TRBJ1-1, with TRBD1 perhaps the D gene, on 6 matching bases. The CDR3 protein is CSARGMGAGNTEAFF. The base sequence is TGCAGTGCTAGGGGGATGGGGGCAGGAAACACTGAAGCTTTCTTT.